Below, 24 T cell receptor beta chains from the same sample are listed, as sequenced in a study of T cells in narcolepsy. Clones were read by immunoSEQ multiplex PCR, and TCRdb kept only the in-frame ones, dropping some. The sample lists approximately 25,000 clones; 86% were seen once. The sample taken for sequencing was CD45RA- memory CD4+ T cells from PBMCs. The receptors here all came from a human donor with narcolepsy.

V usage is TRBV5-1 and J usage is TRBJ2-5; D remains ambiguous. Trimming took 0 bases from V and 5 from J, leaving 5 bases between them. CDR1 is SGHRS, CDR2 YFSETQ, per germline. The CDR3 consists of 12 residues. CDR3 coding DNA: TGCGCCAGCAGCTTGGTCGAGGAGACCCAGTACTTC. As protein: CASSLVEETQYF. Drawing the rest from reference TRBV5-1 and TRBJ2-5, the complete variable domain is KAGVTQTPRYLIKTRGQQVTLSCSPISGHRSVSWYQQTPGQGLQFLFEYFSETQRNKGNFPGRFSGRQFSNSRSEMNVSTLELGDSALYLCASSLVEETQYFGPGTRLLVL.

This chain joins TRBV19 and TRBJ2-1; weak D call: TRBD2 (5 bases). The V gene lost 5 bases and the J gene lost 7 bases, with 18 bases spanning the gap. Germline V gives CDR1 LNHDA, CDR2 SQIVND (reference sequence). CDR3 size: 15 residues. CDR3 sequence: CASSPYSTGVNEQFF. CDR3 sequence (DNA): TGTGCCAGTAGTCCCTACAGCACCGGGGTGAATGAGCAGTTCTTC.

This sequence joins TRBV5-1 and TRBJ2-6; D call uncertain. This CDR3 contains 14 residues. CDR1 is SGHRS and CDR2 is YFSETQ in the germline V gene. V dropped 4 bases and J dropped 0 bases, with 5 bases sitting between them. CDR3: CASSGSSGANVLTF. In nucleotides, the CDR3 is TGCGCCAGCAGCGGGTCCTCTGGGGCCAACGTCCTGACTTTC.

The J gene is TRBJ2-3, the V gene TRBV27; TRBD2 is a possible D gene (6 bases). Trimming removed 4 bases from V and 1 base from J, with 21 bases in between. The CDR3 runs 18 residues. Germline lookup yields CDR1 MNHEY and CDR2 SMNVEV (reference sequence). The CDR3 sequence is CASSSGPGDSLRTDTQYF. The CDR3 nucleotides read TGTGCCAGCAGTTCTGGGCCGGGAGACAGCCTCCGCACAGATACGCAGTATTTT.

The count of this clone is one. The chain is built from TRBV11-2 and TRBJ2-5; D is perhaps TRBD2 (6 bases). The CDR3 runs 13 residues. Germline assignment: CDR1 SGHAT and CDR2 FQNNGV. Trimming took 5 bases from V and 5 from J, leaving 12 bases between them. For the CDR3, the DNA is TGTGCCAGCAGCCCGGGGACTCAGGAGACCCAGTACTTC. Amino acids: CASSPGTQETQYF.

The chain joins TRBV18 to TRBJ1-4; tentatively, D is TRBD1 (5 bases). This CDR3 has 12 residues. V was trimmed by 5 bases and J by 6 bases, leaving 7 bases between them. CDR1 is KGHSH and CDR2 is LQKENI in the germline V gene. CDR3 nucleotide sequence: TGTGCCAGCTCAAAACAGGATGAAAAACTGTTTTTT. This gives the protein CASSKQDEKLFF.

J is TRBJ2-2 and V is TRBV5-5; 9 positions agree with TRBD2. J was trimmed by 1 base and V by 3 bases; bases with no gene match: 1. The CDR3 has 15 amino acids. The germline gives CDR1 SGHKS, CDR2 YYEKEE (reference sequence). CDR3 protein: CASSSLAGNTGELFF. In nucleotides, the CDR3 is TGTGCCAGCAGCTCACTAGCGGGGAACACCGGGGAGCTGTTTTTT.

In DNA form, the CDR3 reads TGTGCCAGCAGTCCCCTGGGCACTGAAGCTTTCTTT. It is translated as CASSPLGTEAFF. The V call is TRBV28, the J call TRBJ1-1; D not resolved. Germline V gene data show CDR1 as MDHEN and CDR2 as SYDVKM. Trimming pared 5 bases from V and 4 bases from J, leaving 8 bases between. This CDR3 is 12 amino acids long.

This chain links TRBV6-1 with TRBJ1-2; D possibly corresponds to TRBD1 (5 bases). The CDR3 covers 14 residues. Trimming shortened V by 4 bases and J by 6 bases, and 15 bases separated the two germline ends. CDR1 MNHNS and CDR2 SASEGT come from the germline V gene. CDR3 in DNA: TGTGCCAGCAGTGGCTGGGACGGGCTAGATGGCTACACCTTC. Its translation is CASSGWDGLDGYTF.

The CDR3 region is CASSLVNTEAFF. The CDR3 DNA sequence: TGTGCCAGCTCACTAGTGAACACTGAAGCTTTCTTT. The chain links TRBV18 to TRBJ1-1; D unclear. Trimming removed 4 bases from V and 0 bases from J, with 3 bases in between. CDR1 is KGHSH and CDR2 is LQKENI in the germline V gene. The CDR3 totals 12 residues.

The J gene is TRBJ1-2, the V gene TRBV28, with D possibly TRBD1 on 5 matching bases. This CDR3 spans 16 amino acids. The germline V gene encodes CDR1 MDHEN and CDR2 SYDVKM. V was cut by 5 bases and J by 4 bases, with 20 bases left in between. The DNA of the CDR3 is TGTGCCAGCAGTGATCTAACCGGGACGAAGGGCTATGGCTACACCTTC. It is translated as CASSDLTGTKGYGYTF.

This clone came up a few times. This sequence joins TRBV6-1 and TRBJ2-2, with D perhaps matching TRBD1 (6 bases). The CDR3 loop spans 14 amino acids. The V and J ends lost 5 bases and 0 bases respectively, with 7 bases between them. Germline CDR1 MNHNS, CDR2 SASEGT. The CDR3 DNA is TGTGCCAGCAGTCCAGGGGCGAACACCGGGGAGCTGTTTTTT. Translated, it gives CASSPGANTGELFF.

The chain carries TRBV28 and TRBJ2-7, with 7 bases matching TRBD1. After removal of 4 bases from V and 3 bases from J, the junction contained 3 bases not matched to a gene. The germline CDR1 and CDR2 sequences are MDHEN and SYDVKM. This CDR3 is 13 amino acids long. The CDR3 reads CASSSPGGYEQYV. In DNA, the CDR3 is TGTGCCAGCAGTTCCCCAGGGGGCTACGAGCAGTACGTC.

The rearrangement uses TRBV5-6 and TRBJ2-1, with a weak D call TRBD2 (6 bases). V was cut by 4 bases and J by 0 bases, with 14 bases left in between. CDR1 SGHDT and CDR2 YYEEEE come from the germline V gene. The CDR3 is made up of 16 amino acids. The CDR3 here is CASSLEAGFSYNEQFF. CDR3 coding DNA: TGTGCCAGCAGCCTAGAGGCGGGGTTCTCCTACAATGAGCAGTTCTTC.

V and J are TRBV11-2 and TRBJ2-3; 7 bases align to TRBD2. The germline V gene has CDR1 SGHAT and CDR2 FQNNGV. Germline trimming cut 5 bases from V and 6 bases from J; bases unmatched to any gene: 5. This CDR3 region has 13 residues. The CDR3 spells CASSPTGGDTQYF. The CDR3 DNA reads TGTGCCAGCAGCCCCACGGGAGGTGATACGCAGTATTTT. Together with reference TRBV11-2 and TRBJ2-3, the CDR3 gives the full variable domain: EAGVAQSPRYKIIEKRQSVAFWCNPISGHATLYWYQQILGQGPKLLIQFQNNGVVDDSQLPKDRFSAERLKGVDSTLKIQPAKLEDSAVYLCASSPTGGDTQYFGPGTRLTVL.

J is TRBJ1-5 and V is TRBV18; D remains ambiguous. Trimming removed 6 bases from V and 1 base from J, with 16 bases in between. Germline-derived CDR1 and CDR2 are KGHSH and LQKENI. There are 16 residues in the CDR3. The CDR3 loop reads CASSPERVYSNQPQHF. The DNA for the CDR3 is TGTGCCAGCTCCCCAGAAAGGGTCTACAGCAATCAGCCCCAGCATTTT.

J is TRBJ1-2 and V is TRBV28; the D is unclear. Per germline, CDR1 MDHEN and CDR2 SYDVKM. The V end lost 3 bases, the J end lost 1 base, and 9 bases lay between the germline ends. There are 14 residues in the CDR3. The CDR3: CASSFHRVNYGYTF. The CDR3, as DNA: TGTGCCAGCAGTTTCCACCGGGTTAACTATGGCTACACCTTC.

V gene TRBV4-2 combines with J gene TRBJ1-4; no firm D call. Trimming took 8 bases from V and 0 from J, leaving 7 bases between them. Germline loops: CDR1 LGHNA, CDR2 YNFKEQ. The CDR3 totals 13 residues. The CDR3: CASAQATNEKLFF. The CDR3 nucleotides are TGTGCCAGCGCCCAGGCAACTAATGAAAAACTGTTTTTT.

The V gene is TRBV5-1, the J gene TRBJ1-3; unclear D gene. The CDR3 spans 14 residues. Germline lookup yields CDR1 SGHRS and CDR2 YFSETQ. The ends were cut back, 0 bases at V and 0 bases at J, with 4 bases in the middle. Here the CDR3 reads CASSLADSGNTIYF. CDR3 coding DNA: TGCGCCAGCAGCTTGGCGGACTCTGGAAACACCATATATTTT. Based on the CDR3 plus reference TRBV5-1 and TRBJ1-3, the full variable domain is KAGVTQTPRYLIKTRGQQVTLSCSPISGHRSVSWYQQTPGQGLQFLFEYFSETQRNKGNFPGRFSGRQFSNSRSEMNVSTLELGDSALYLCASSLADSGNTIYFGEGSWLTVV.

This chain uses TRBV10-1 with TRBJ2-7; D gene ambiguous. The CDR3 contains 14 residues. The germline V gene has CDR1 WNHNN and CDR2 SYGVQD (reference sequence). V lost 8 bases and J 3 bases, leaving 17 bases between the germline ends. For the CDR3, the DNA is TGCGCCAGCCCCCCTAGGGCTAAGGGCTACGAGCAGTACGTC. Its protein is CASPPRAKGYEQYV.

This clone was recorded only once. V is TRBV5-6 and J is TRBJ1-2, with D unclear. CDR1 is SGHDT, CDR2 YYEEEE, per germline. Trimming stripped 4 bases from V and 6 bases from J, with 13 bases between. The CDR3 contains 13 residues. CDR3 residues: CASSHRRSDGYTF. CDR3 in DNA: TGTGCCAGCAGCCACCGGAGAAGTGATGGCTACACCTTC.

The CDR3 is CASSLSQGLNYGYTF. In DNA, the CDR3 is TGTGCCAGCAGTTTGTCACAGGGTCTCAACTATGGCTACACCTTC. The chain recombines TRBV27 with TRBJ1-2; a weak D match, TRBD1 (6 bases). Trimming left V 3 bases short and J 2 bases short, with 13 bases between. The CDR3 spans 15 residues. The germline gives CDR1 MNHEY, CDR2 SMNVEV (reference sequence).

This clone was found once. The chain recombines TRBV19 with TRBJ2-4, with a tentative D call TRBD1 (5 bases). V shed 1 base and J shed 6 bases, with 16 bases lying between them. CDR1 is LNHDA, CDR2 SQIVND, per germline (reference sequence). The length of the CDR3 is 16 residues. This chain's CDR3 is CASSIGFWGERNIQYF. CDR3 in DNA: TGTGCCAGTAGTATAGGGTTTTGGGGCGAAAGAAACATTCAGTACTTC.

This clone is a singleton in its sample. This chain joins TRBV7-6 and TRBJ1-1, with a possible D match to TRBD1 (5 bases). Germline V CDR1 and CDR2: SGHVS, FNYEAQ. V lost 1 base to trimming and J lost 6 bases, with 15 bases between them. The CDR3 sequence is 15 residues long. For the CDR3, the DNA is TGTGCCAGCAGCTTAGTCGGGGGGATCCAAGCTGAAGCTTTCTTT. It encodes CASSLVGGIQAEAFF.